This T cell receptor (beta chain) was obtained from a study of cytomegalovirus exposure and HLA in healthy donors. The donors were in the approximately 120-subject validation cohort, distinct from the roughly 720-subject first cohort. Turning to this clone: Its antigen is unknown.

Trimming at V came to 7 bases and at J to 8 bases, leaving 11 bases not matched to a gene. The germline V gene encodes CDR1 LNHNV and CDR2 YYDKDF (reference sequence). This CDR3 is built from 15 residues. General study findings and limits: Overall, about 160 TCR beta chains were annotated as cytomegalovirus-associated. According to a later analysis, TCR clusters from the first cohort tended to co-occur in the 120 or so validation repertoires. Rare TCR sequences predominated, though certain public TCRs were found in many donors.

Measured with immunoSEQ multiplex PCR; TCRdb has only the in-frame clones, and not every one. The repertoire consists of approximately 220,000 clones, with 75% to 95% occurring once and the leading ten covering approximately 1%. The genes are TRBV15 and TRBJ2-1; TRBD2 aligns across 10 bases. What was sequenced was PBMCs. This TCR derives from a young woman in good health and CMV-seronegative. CDR3 nucleotides: TGTGCCACCAACGCCGGGACTAGCGTTTCGGATGAGCAGTTCTTC. It yields the protein CATNAGTSVSDEQFF.